What follows are 32 T cell receptor beta chains derived from one specimen sequenced in a study of T cell changes during pregnancy in multiple sclerosis. Sequenced by immunoSEQ multiplex PCR; TCRdb stores in-frame clones only, minus some. The data hold 36,000 or so clones, with 70% to 90% observed a single time. The source material was CD4+ T cells from peripheral blood mononuclear cells, sampled in the first trimester of pregnancy. Receptors were obtained from a female donor with multiple sclerosis, enrolled in a pregnancy study.

The CDR3 spells CASSTGQGAYEQYF. CDR3 in DNA: TGTGCCAGCAGCACCGGACAGGGGGCCTACGAGCAGTACTTC. This chain connects TRBV9 to TRBJ2-7, with 10 bases fitting TRBD1. Germline CDR1 SGDLS, CDR2 YYNGEE. The CDR3 is 14 amino acids. The J segment lost 2 bases and the V segment lost 4 bases, leaving 3 bases of the junction unmatched.

The gene calls are TRBV10-1 and TRBJ2-1, with TRBD2 identical over 11 bases. The CDR3 sequence is 17 residues long. Germline V gene sequence: CDR1 WNHNN, CDR2 SYGVQD (reference sequence). The trim removed 2 bases at V and 9 bases at J, leaving 12 bases unmatched. The CDR3 sequence: CASSELGGLAGGREQFF. Here the CDR3 DNA reads TGCGCCAGCAGTGAGCTTGGAGGGCTAGCGGGAGGACGTGAGCAGTTCTTC.

The V and J genes are TRBV5-4 and TRBJ2-5, with D perhaps matching TRBD1 (5 bases). V was shortened by 5 bases and J by 4 bases, with 15 bases between the two germline ends. The CDR3 runs to 14 residues. From germline, CDR1 is SGHNT and CDR2 YYREEE (reference sequence). This CDR3 is CASSSDTGTETQYF. CDR3 in DNA: TGTGCCAGCAGTTCTGACACAGGCACAGAGACCCAGTACTTC.

The chain employs TRBV9 and TRBJ2-1, with a tentative D call TRBD1 (6 bases). This CDR3 is built from 17 residues. CDR1 SGDLS and CDR2 YYNGEE come from the germline V gene. Trimming pared 0 bases from V and 2 bases from J, leaving 15 bases between. The CDR3 here is CASSVALPGEPYNEQFF. The CDR3 bases are TGTGCCAGCAGCGTAGCTCTCCCAGGGGAGCCCTACAATGAGCAGTTCTTC.

The V and J genes are TRBV28 and TRBJ2-5; D not resolved. V was shortened by 5 bases and J by 0 bases, with 10 bases between the two germline ends. This CDR3 has 14 residues. The germline V gene has CDR1 MDHEN and CDR2 SYDVKM. DNA for the CDR3: TGTGCCAGCAGTCCGGCACAGTACCAAGAGACCCAGTACTTC. It translates to CASSPAQYQETQYF.

The chain has TRBV7-9 and TRBJ2-1; 10 bases are a match to TRBD2. The length of the CDR3 is 18 residues. Trimming removed 3 bases from V and 0 bases from J; junction bases left unmatched: 8. In germline, CDR1 is SEHNR, CDR2 FQNEAQ (reference sequence). The CDR3 protein is CASSFTVAGGPSYNEQFF. The CDR3 nucleotides read TGTGCCAGCAGCTTTACGGTAGCGGGGGGCCCCTCCTACAATGAGCAGTTCTTC. The full variable domain, with the rest looked up from reference TRBV7-9 and TRBJ2-1, is DTGVSQNPRHKITKRGQNVTFRCDPISEHNRLYWYRQTLGQGPEFLTYFQNEAQLEKSRLLSDRFSAERPKGSFSTLEIQRTEQGDSAMYLCASSFTVAGGPSYNEQFFGPGTRLTVL.

This clone was detected only a few times. The chain joins TRBV5-4 to TRBJ1-6, with a possible D match to TRBD1 (5 bases). CDR1 and CDR2 from the germline V gene are SGHNT and YYREEE (reference sequence). The CDR3 is made up of 14 amino acids. V lost 4 bases to trimming and J lost 5 bases, with 10 bases between them. CDR3 sequence: CASSRGGNNSPLHF. In nucleotides, the CDR3 is TGTGCCAGCAGCCGCGGGGGAAATAATTCACCCCTCCACTTT.

The chain uses TRBV28 and TRBJ2-1; the D gene is possibly TRBD1 (6 bases). The CDR3 spans 15 residues. Trimming stripped 7 bases from V and 0 bases from J, with 13 bases between. Germline V gene data show CDR1 as MDHEN and CDR2 as SYDVKM. CDR3 protein: CASTLGHTSYNEQFF. DNA for the CDR3: TGTGCCAGCACCCTGGGACACACCTCCTACAATGAGCAGTTCTTC.

The chain employs TRBV4-2 and TRBJ1-1, with D possibly TRBD1 on 5 matching bases. The V end lost 0 bases, the J end lost 5 bases, and 13 bases lay between the germline ends. There are 15 residues in the CDR3. Germline V gene lookup returns CDR1 LGHNA and CDR2 YNFKEQ. CDR3 in DNA: TGTGCCAGCAGCCAAGATTGGGGGGACGGGACTGAAGCTTTCTTT. It encodes CASSQDWGDGTEAFF.

V is TRBV5-6 and J is TRBJ2-1; TRBD1 matches 9 bases. The CDR3 is made up of 14 amino acids. V gave up 5 bases and J gave up 3 bases; unmatched junction bases: 3. Germline V gene sequence: CDR1 SGHDT, CDR2 YYEEEE. The CDR3 protein is CASRRQGGYNEQFF. The CDR3 DNA sequence: TGTGCCAGCAGAAGACAGGGGGGCTACAATGAGCAGTTCTTC.

V gene TRBV5-8 combines with J gene TRBJ2-3; 9 positions agree with TRBD2. This CDR3 spans 14 amino acids. The germline gives CDR1 SGHTS, CDR2 YDEGEE. Trimming cost V 3 bases and J 4 bases; bases outside gene matches: 3. Here the CDR3 DNA reads TGTGCCAGCAGCTCCGGGACTAGCCCAGATACGCAGTATTTT. Translated: CASSSGTSPDTQYF.

V gene TRBV7-8 combines with J gene TRBJ2-3; 8 bases are a match to TRBD2. The CDR3 consists of 16 residues. Germline V gives CDR1 SGHVS, CDR2 FQNEAQ. V shed 5 bases, J shed 6 bases, and the junction held 13 bases outside the gene matches. CDR3 in DNA: TGTGCCAGCAGCCCCTGGGTAGCGGGAAGAACGGATACGCAGTATTTT. Amino acid sequence: CASSPWVAGRTDTQYF.

The chain uses TRBV11-2 and TRBJ2-7; 8 nucleotides align to TRBD2. CDR1 is SGHAT, CDR2 FQNNGV, per germline. V dropped 0 bases and J dropped 10; count of bases not matched to a gene: 8. The CDR3 covers 14 residues. The CDR3 reads CASSLDLSTSGQYF. The CDR3 DNA reads TGTGCCAGCAGCTTAGATCTCTCTACTAGCGGACAGTACTTC.

The chain combines TRBV27 with TRBJ2-2; 12 nucleotides agree with TRBD2. Germline loops: CDR1 MNHEY, CDR2 SMNVEV (reference sequence). The CDR3 runs to 16 residues. With 4 bases clipped from V and 5 bases from J, the junction kept 5 bases outside the gene matches. The CDR3 loop is CASSSLAGGRTGELFF. The CDR3 coding sequence is TGTGCCAGCAGTTCACTAGCGGGGGGAAGGACCGGGGAGCTGTTTTTT.

Only one count was recorded for this clone. The chain employs TRBV11-2 and TRBJ2-5, with a tentative D call TRBD2 (5 bases). The V end was cut by 3 bases, the J end by 6 bases, with 14 bases between. The CDR3 spans 14 residues. Germline CDR1 SGHAT, CDR2 FQNNGV. The CDR3 DNA reads TGTGCCAGCAGCTTTCAGGCGGGCTTGAAGACCCAGTACTTC. This sequence encodes CASSFQAGLKTQYF.

By proportion, this clone is medium-sized. The chain is built from TRBV5-1 and TRBJ2-1, with TRBD2 as a possible D gene (6 bases). Germline values: CDR1 SGHRS, CDR2 YFSETQ. With 3 bases removed from V and 6 bases from J, the gap between germline ends came to 16 bases. This CDR3 has 15 residues. The CDR3 loop is CASSSTLAGTNEQFF. The CDR3 nucleotides are TGCGCCAGCAGCTCCACACTAGCAGGGACCAATGAGCAGTTCTTC.

The chain employs TRBV15 and TRBJ2-3; 9 nucleotides match TRBD1. This CDR3 is built from 16 residues. The germline V gene encodes CDR1 LNHNV and CDR2 YYDKDF (reference sequence). Trimming removed 4 bases from V and 3 bases from J; junction bases left unmatched: 8. In nucleotides, the CDR3 is TGTGCCACCAGCACCTTTGGGACAGGGAAAACAGATACGCAGTATTTT. This encodes CATSTFGTGKTDTQYF.

V and J are TRBV5-1 and TRBJ2-1; the match to TRBD1 covers 12 bases. The junction had 5 bases not matched to a gene; V was cut back by 3 bases and J by 4 bases. Looked up from germline, CDR1 is SGHRS and CDR2 is YFSETQ. This CDR3 region has 16 residues. As DNA, the CDR3 is TGCGCCAGCAGCTCTCGGGACAGGGGGCATTACAATGAGCAGTTCTTC. It codes for CASSSRDRGHYNEQFF.

This sequence joins TRBV5-1 and TRBJ2-1, with D possibly matching TRBD2 (5 bases). CDR1 is SGHRS and CDR2 is YFSETQ in the germline V gene. Trimming stripped 7 bases from V and 6 bases from J, with 17 bases between. The CDR3 loop spans 14 amino acids. The DNA of the CDR3 is TGCGCCAGCTCTCCGACTACTCTTTTCAATGAGCAGTTCTTC. It yields the protein CASSPTTLFNEQFF.

The chain employs TRBV10-3 and TRBJ1-2; D ambiguous. V gave up 5 bases and J gave up 4 bases, with 8 bases separating them. The CDR3 sequence is 12 residues long. Per germline, CDR1 ENHRY and CDR2 SYGVKD. The CDR3 reads CAISSGSYGYTF. Written as DNA, the CDR3 is TGTGCCATCAGTTCAGGCTCCTATGGCTACACCTTC.

This clone was seen just once. The chain is built from TRBV7-3 and TRBJ2-4, with 8 nucleotides matching TRBD1. This CDR3 has 15 residues. Trimming at V came to 6 bases and at J to 3 bases, leaving 7 bases not matched to a gene. Germline CDR1 reads SGHTA; CDR2 reads FQGTGA. The CDR3 reads CASSPGGDYKNIQYF. The DNA of the CDR3 is TGTGCCAGCAGTCCAGGGGGCGATTACAAAAACATTCAGTACTTC.

This clone was observed a single time. The V gene is TRBV29-1, the J gene TRBJ1-5, with 7 nucleotides matching TRBD1. The junction had 4 bases not matched to a gene; V was cut back by 1 base and J by 7 bases. Per germline, CDR1 SQVTM and CDR2 ANQGSEA. CDR3 size: 13 residues. CDR3 residues: CSVEGTGGQPQHF. CDR3 nucleotides: TGCAGCGTTGAAGGGACAGGAGGCCAGCCCCAGCATTTT.

In the case of this clone: The DNA is omitted, as the CDR3 cannot be located on it reliably, and the CDR3 follows TCRdb's listing. This rearrangement joins TRBV5-1 to TRBJ1-5. The germline V gene encodes CDR1 SGHRS and CDR2 YFSETQ. The CDR3 has 14 amino acids, counting both end residues. The CDR3 loop reads CASSILGGNQPQHF.

The gene calls are TRBV29-1 and TRBJ2-5; tentative D call: TRBD1 (5 bases). Germline V gene data show CDR1 as SQVTM and CDR2 as ANQGSEA. V lost 0 bases to trimming and J lost 8 bases, with 22 bases between them. There are 16 residues in the CDR3. CDR3 amino acids: CSVEDQRAGNLDTQYF. The CDR3 nucleotides read TGCAGCGTTGAAGATCAAAGGGCAGGGAACCTGGATACCCAGTACTTC.

The chain joins TRBV7-2 to TRBJ2-1; D may be TRBD2 (6 bases). This CDR3 contains 15 residues. V lost 6 bases to trimming and J lost 4 bases, with 16 bases between them. The germline CDR1 and CDR2 sequences are SGHTA and FQGNSA. The CDR3 region is CASRPPGLAYNEQFF. The CDR3 region has the DNA TGTGCCAGCAGGCCACCGGGACTGGCATACAATGAGCAGTTCTTC.

V gene TRBV28 combines with J gene TRBJ2-7; D might be TRBD2 (6 bases). The CDR3 runs 15 residues. The germline V gene encodes CDR1 MDHEN and CDR2 SYDVKM. Trimming took 8 bases from V and 2 from J, leaving 19 bases between them. The CDR3 region has the DNA TGTGCCAGCGGCCCTCACGCGGGACGCACCTACGAGCAGTACTTC. Protein sequence: CASGPHAGRTYEQYF.

CDR3 nucleotides: TGCGCCAGCAGCGTCGACAGTAGCACAGATACGCAGTATTTT. This sequence encodes CASSVDSSTDTQYF. The chain carries TRBV5-1 and TRBJ2-3; weak D call: TRBD1 (5 bases). Per the germline V gene, CDR1 is SGHRS and CDR2 is YFSETQ. The CDR3 extends over 14 amino acids. Trimming stripped 4 bases from V and 0 bases from J, with 9 bases between.

This chain links TRBV19 with TRBJ2-7; TRBD1 is a possible D gene (6 bases). V gave up 6 bases and J gave up 3 bases, with 15 bases separating them. Germline loops: CDR1 LNHDA, CDR2 SQIVND (reference sequence). The CDR3 covers 14 residues. The CDR3 DNA reads TGTGCCAGTAGCCCGGGACACACTGTCTACGAGCAGTACTTC. Its translation is CASSPGHTVYEQYF. The variable domain in full, completed from reference TRBV19 and TRBJ2-7, reads DGGITQSPKYLFRKEGQNVTLSCEQNLNHDAMYWYRQDPGQGLRLIYYSQIVNDFQKGDIAEGYSVSREKKESFPLTVTSAQKNPTAFYLCASSPGHTVYEQYFGPGTRLTVT.

The gene calls are TRBV7-3 and TRBJ2-1; TRBD1 aligns across 7 bases. This CDR3 spans 15 amino acids. V trimming: 4 bases; J trimming: 3 bases; junction bases outside the gene matches: 6. Germline V gene lookup returns CDR1 SGHTA and CDR2 FQGTGA. The CDR3 sequence is CASSSPGQNYNEQFF. DNA for the CDR3: TGTGCCAGCAGCTCGCCGGGACAGAACTACAATGAGCAGTTCTTC.

The chain employs TRBV27 and TRBJ2-1; TRBD2 aligns across 7 bases. This CDR3 is built from 16 residues. The germline V gene has CDR1 MNHEY and CDR2 SMNVEV (reference sequence). V gave up 5 bases and J gave up 0 bases; unmatched junction bases: 7. CDR3 sequence reads: CASSRLAASSYNEQFF. Here the CDR3 DNA reads TGTGCCAGCAGTCGTCTAGCGGCCAGCTCCTACAATGAGCAGTTCTTC.

This sequence joins TRBV7-9 and TRBJ1-2, with D perhaps TRBD1 (6 bases). Germline assignment: CDR1 SEHNR and CDR2 FQNEAQ (reference sequence). The CDR3 totals 16 residues. V was trimmed by 5 bases and J by 7 bases, leaving 23 bases between them. CDR3 DNA: TGTGCCAGCAGCCTCGCCGGGACCCGCGAGGGGGTTGGCTACACCTTC. Protein: CASSLAGTREGVGYTF.

The chain employs TRBV7-9 and TRBJ1-1; 7 bases match TRBD1. The J segment lost 5 bases and the V segment lost 5 bases, leaving 5 bases of the junction unmatched. The CDR3 consists of 13 residues. In germline, CDR1 is SEHNR, CDR2 FQNEAQ (reference sequence). CDR3 DNA sequence: TGTGCCAGCAGCAGAGACAGGGTTACTGAAGCTTTCTTT. This encodes CASSRDRVTEAFF.